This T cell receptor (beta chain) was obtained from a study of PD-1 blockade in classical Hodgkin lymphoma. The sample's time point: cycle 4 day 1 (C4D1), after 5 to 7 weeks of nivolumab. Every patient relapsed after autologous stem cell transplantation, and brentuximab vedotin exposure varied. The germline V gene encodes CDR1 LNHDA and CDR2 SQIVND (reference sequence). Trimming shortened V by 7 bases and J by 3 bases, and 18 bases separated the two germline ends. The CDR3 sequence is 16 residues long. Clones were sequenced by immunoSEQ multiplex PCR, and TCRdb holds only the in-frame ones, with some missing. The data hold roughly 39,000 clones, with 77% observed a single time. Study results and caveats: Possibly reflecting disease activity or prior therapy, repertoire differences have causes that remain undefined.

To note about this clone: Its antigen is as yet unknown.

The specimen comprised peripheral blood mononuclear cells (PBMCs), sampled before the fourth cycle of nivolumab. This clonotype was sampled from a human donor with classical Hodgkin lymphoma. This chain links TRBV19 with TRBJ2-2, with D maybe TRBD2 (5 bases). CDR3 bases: TGTGCCAGTAATCCCCTAGCAAGGATGGACACCGGGGAGCTGTTTTTT. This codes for CASNPLARMDTGELFF.